A single T cell receptor beta chain is shown here with its context. Its specificity is unknown. These data originate in a study of T cell responses to AZD1222 COVID-19 vaccine. Study results and caveats: Regions left unmutated in variants are reportedly the target of nearly half of spike-specific TCRs. Spike-specific TCR repertoires showed rising breadth and depth after two AZD1222 doses. Clonal diversity was possibly underestimated, and white British individuals and females predominated among donors.

The assay was immunoSEQ multiplex PCR, and TCRdb's table has in-frame clones only and misses some. The repertoire has fewer than 150,000 clones, roughly 91% of them found once; the top ten carry 5%. Sequenced here: peripheral blood, sampled 28 days after the second AZD1222 dose. This sequence was found in an adult who received the AZD1222 COVID-19 vaccine.

The CDR3 reads CASSLPATSDEQFF. The CDR3 DNA reads as TGTGCCAGCAGCTTACCCGCCACGAGCGATGAGCAGTTCTTC. The chain has TRBV11-2 and TRBJ2-1; no clear D gene. Trimming cost V 2 bases and J 8 bases, with 13 bases left between them. The CDR3 extends over 14 amino acids. In germline, CDR1 is SGHAT, CDR2 FQNNGV.